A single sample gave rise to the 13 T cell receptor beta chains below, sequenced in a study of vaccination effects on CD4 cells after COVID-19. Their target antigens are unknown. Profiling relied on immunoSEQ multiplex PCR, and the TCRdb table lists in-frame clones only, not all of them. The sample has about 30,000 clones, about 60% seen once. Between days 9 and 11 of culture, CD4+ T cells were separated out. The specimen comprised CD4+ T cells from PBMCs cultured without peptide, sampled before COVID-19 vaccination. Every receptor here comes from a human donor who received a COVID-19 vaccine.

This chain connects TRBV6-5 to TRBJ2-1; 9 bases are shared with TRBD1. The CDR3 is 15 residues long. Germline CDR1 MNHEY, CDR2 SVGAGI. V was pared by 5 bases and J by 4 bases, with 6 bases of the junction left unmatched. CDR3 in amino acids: CASSPSGTGYNEQFF. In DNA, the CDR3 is TGTGCCAGCAGTCCGTCCGGGACAGGGTACAATGAGCAGTTCTTC.

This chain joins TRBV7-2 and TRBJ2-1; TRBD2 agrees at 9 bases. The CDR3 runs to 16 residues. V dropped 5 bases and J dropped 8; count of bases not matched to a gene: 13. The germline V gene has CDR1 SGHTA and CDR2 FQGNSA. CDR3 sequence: CASSEKRGAGGDEQFF. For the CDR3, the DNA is TGTGCCAGCAGCGAAAAGAGGGGAGCGGGGGGCGATGAGCAGTTCTTC.

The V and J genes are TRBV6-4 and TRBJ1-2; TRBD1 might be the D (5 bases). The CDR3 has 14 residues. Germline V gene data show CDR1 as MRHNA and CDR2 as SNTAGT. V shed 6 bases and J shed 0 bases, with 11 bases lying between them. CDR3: CASSPTVTNYGYTF. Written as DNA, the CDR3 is TGTGCCAGCAGCCCGACAGTCACTAACTATGGCTACACCTTC.

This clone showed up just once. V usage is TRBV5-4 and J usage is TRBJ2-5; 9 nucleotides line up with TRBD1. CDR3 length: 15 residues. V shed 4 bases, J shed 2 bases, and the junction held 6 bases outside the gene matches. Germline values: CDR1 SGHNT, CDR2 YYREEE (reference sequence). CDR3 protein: CASSPQGAAQETQYF. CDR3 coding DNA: TGTGCCAGCAGCCCACAGGGGGCAGCACAAGAGACCCAGTACTTC.

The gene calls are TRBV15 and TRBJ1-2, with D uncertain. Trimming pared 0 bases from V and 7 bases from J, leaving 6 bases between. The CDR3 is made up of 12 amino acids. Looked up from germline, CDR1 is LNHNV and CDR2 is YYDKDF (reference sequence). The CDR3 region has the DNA TGTGCCACCAGCAGAGACCAAGGTGGCTACACCTTC. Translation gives CATSRDQGGYTF. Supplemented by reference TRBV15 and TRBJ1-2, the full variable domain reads DAMVIQNPRYQVTQFGKPVTLSCSQTLNHNVMYWYQQKSSQAPKLLFHYYDKDFNNEADTPDNFQSRRPNTSFCFLDIRSPGLGDTAMYLCATSRDQGGYTFGSGTRLTVV.

Written as DNA, the CDR3 is TGTGCCAGCAGCCAAGATCCGACTAGCGGGGTAAACGAGCAGTACTTC. Translating gives CASSQDPTSGVNEQYF. The chain is built from TRBV4-2 and TRBJ2-7; 11 positions match TRBD2. CDR1 and CDR2 (germline): LGHNA, YNFKEQ. The CDR3 is made up of 16 amino acids. Germline trimming cut 0 bases from V and 5 bases from J; bases unmatched to any gene: 6.

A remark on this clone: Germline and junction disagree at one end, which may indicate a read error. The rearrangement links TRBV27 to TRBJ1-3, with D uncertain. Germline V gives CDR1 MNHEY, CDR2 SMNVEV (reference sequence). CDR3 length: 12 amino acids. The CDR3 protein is CASSSGRARPQF. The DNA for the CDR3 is TGTGCCAGCAGTTCCGGACGGGCCAGGCCACAATTT.

The CDR3, as DNA: TGTGCCACCAGTGACTCACTTGCCCGGGAGCAGTACTTC. Its translation is CATSDSLAREQYF. The chain combines TRBV24-1 with TRBJ2-7; D remains unclear. V lost 4 bases to trimming and J lost 7 bases, with 13 bases between them. CDR3 length: 13 amino acids. Germline CDR1 KGHDR, CDR2 SFDVKD.

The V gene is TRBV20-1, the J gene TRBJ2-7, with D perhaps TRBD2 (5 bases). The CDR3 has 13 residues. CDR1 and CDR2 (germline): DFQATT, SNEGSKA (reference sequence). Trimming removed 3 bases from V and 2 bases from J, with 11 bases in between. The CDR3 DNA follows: TGCAGTGCTAGTAACCCCGGGACCTACGAGCAGTACTTC. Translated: CSASNPGTYEQYF.

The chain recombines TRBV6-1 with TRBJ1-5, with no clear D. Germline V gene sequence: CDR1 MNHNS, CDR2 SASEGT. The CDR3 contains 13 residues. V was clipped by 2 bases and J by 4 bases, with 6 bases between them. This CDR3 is CASSETFNQPQHF. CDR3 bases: TGTGCCAGCAGTGAAACCTTTAATCAGCCCCAGCATTTT.

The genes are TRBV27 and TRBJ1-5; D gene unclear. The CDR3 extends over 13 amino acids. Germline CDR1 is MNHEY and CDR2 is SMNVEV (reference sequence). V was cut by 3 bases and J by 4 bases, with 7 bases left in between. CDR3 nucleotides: TGTGCCAGCAGTTTTGTTGGGAATCAGCCCCAGCATTTT. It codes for CASSFVGNQPQHF.

CDR3 sequence reads: CASSLSAGSTDTQYF. In nucleotides, the CDR3 is TGTGCCAGCAGCTTGAGCGCGGGCAGCACAGATACGCAGTATTTT. The rearrangement joins TRBV5-4 to TRBJ2-3, with D possibly matching TRBD2 (5 bases). V lost 1 base to trimming and J lost 0 bases, with 9 bases between them. The V gene's germline CDR1 is SGHNT and CDR2 YYREEE (reference sequence). CDR3 length: 15 amino acids.

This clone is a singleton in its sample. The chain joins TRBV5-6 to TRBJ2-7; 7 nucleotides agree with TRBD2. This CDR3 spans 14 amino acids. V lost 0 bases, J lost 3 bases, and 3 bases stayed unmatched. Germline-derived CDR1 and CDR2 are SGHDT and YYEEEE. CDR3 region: CASSLVGTNYEQYF. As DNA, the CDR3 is TGTGCCAGCAGCTTGGTGGGGACTAACTACGAGCAGTACTTC.